These 25 T cell receptor beta chains originate from one sample sequenced in a study of blood T cells in healthy people across ages. For the second PCR, which ran for about 6 to 12 cycles, a sample-barcoded 5' primer and a J-beta primer mix were used. MiXCR, applied by TCRdb to the 5' RACE reads, yields one record per CDR3 protein. The table includes 950,000 to 1,200,000 distinct CDR3 sequences, approximately 38% detected once. Sequenced material: blood. These TCRs come from a man younger than 30 in good health.

The table lists this clonotype with a few counts. The CDR3 region is CASSQEIASGNGYTF. The CDR3 DNA reads as TGCGCCAGCAGCCAAGAAATTGCGTCAGGGAATGGCTACACCTTC. This chain connects TRBV4-3 to TRBJ1-2; D is perhaps TRBD1 (5 bases). V gave up 0 bases and J gave up 6 bases, with 14 bases separating them. Germline CDR1 and CDR2: LGHNA and YSLEER. The CDR3 spans 15 residues.

There are a few counts of this clonotype. The chain has TRBV20-1 and TRBJ1-1; D ambiguous. Germline V gene data show CDR1 as DFQATT and CDR2 as SNEGSKA (reference sequence). This CDR3 spans 14 amino acids. V lost 0 bases, J lost 1 base, and 9 bases lay in between. The CDR3 coding sequence is TGCAGTGCTAGAGATCCTGCGTGGAACACTGAAGCTTTCTTT. Translated: CSARDPAWNTEAFF.

This chain joins TRBV20-1 and TRBJ1-1; D call uncertain. The germline V gene has CDR1 DFQATT and CDR2 SNEGSKA (reference sequence). V was shortened by 0 bases and J by 7 bases, with 15 bases between the two germline ends. The CDR3 consists of 14 residues. The CDR3 is CSARDLTTADEAFF. CDR3 coding DNA: TGCAGTGCTAGAGACCTGACCACTGCGGATGAAGCTTTCTTT.

The chain joins TRBV6-2 or TRBV6-3 to TRBJ2-1, with no clear D. The germline CDR1 and CDR2 sequences are MNHEY and SVGEGT. V lost 2 bases, J lost 7 bases, and 6 bases lay in between. The CDR3 loop spans 12 amino acids. Here the CDR3 DNA reads TGTGCCAGCAGTTACAACGGGAATGAGCAGTTCTTC. It yields the protein CASSYNGNEQFF.

The chain recombines TRBV12-3 or TRBV12-4 with TRBJ1-4, with D maybe TRBD1 (6 bases). The CDR3 is 16 amino acids. V lost 4 bases to trimming and J lost 7 bases, with 19 bases between them. CDR3 nucleotide sequence: TGTGCCAGCAGTTCTAGGGGGGAGGGTCTAGGTGAAAAACTGTTTTTT. As protein: CASSSRGEGLGEKLFF.

This clonotype has more than one count but fewer than ten. This chain connects TRBV20-1 to TRBJ1-2; D gene uncertain. The germline V gene encodes CDR1 DFQATT and CDR2 SNEGSKA (reference sequence). Trimming stripped 6 bases from V and 1 base from J, with 15 bases between. The length of the CDR3 is 14 residues. CDR3 coding DNA: TGCAGTGCCCCGAGGGCAGAAAATAACTATGGCTACACCTTC. This sequence encodes CSAPRAENNYGYTF.

This clonotype occurred a few times. Written as DNA, the CDR3 is TGTGCCAGCAGGCAACAGGGTAATACGCAGTATTTT. This translates into CASRQQGNTQYF. The chain combines TRBV2 with TRBJ2-3; perhaps TRBD1 as D (6 bases). This CDR3 region has 12 residues. Looked up from germline, CDR1 is SNHLY and CDR2 is FYNNEI. With 6 bases removed from V and 7 bases from J, the gap between germline ends came to 11 bases.

This clonotype was counted at least ten times. The genes are TRBV29-1 and TRBJ1-5, with 9 bases fitting TRBD1. CDR1 is SQVTM and CDR2 is ANQGSEA in the germline V gene. V was pared by 6 bases and J by 2 bases, with 2 bases of the junction left unmatched. There are 13 residues in the CDR3. The DNA of the CDR3 is TGCAGCGTAAGGACAGGGGGCAATCAGCCCCAGCATTTT. The encoded protein is CSVRTGGNQPQHF.

The chain combines TRBV12-3 or TRBV12-4 with TRBJ1-2; D ambiguous. V gave up 5 bases and J gave up 1 base, with 11 bases separating them. The CDR3 contains 14 residues. The CDR3 protein is CASSRSEFNYGYTF. The CDR3 DNA follows: TGTGCCAGCAGTCGCTCGGAGTTTAACTATGGCTACACCTTC.

The genes are TRBV2 and TRBJ1-5; a possible D gene is TRBD1 (5 bases). Trimming removed 3 bases at V and 2 bases at J, with 8 bases between. Germline lookup yields CDR1 SNHLY and CDR2 FYNNEI. The CDR3 length is 14 residues. The CDR3 bases are TGTGCCAGCAGTGATGGGGGAGGCAATCAGCCCCAGCATTTT. This gives the protein CASSDGGGNQPQHF.

This clonotype was counted a few times. V gene TRBV7-2 combines with J gene TRBJ1-5; TRBD1 matches 7 bases. The CDR3 covers 16 residues. From germline, CDR1 is SGHTA and CDR2 FQGNSA. V trimming: 0 bases; J trimming: 10 bases; junction bases outside the gene matches: 12. The CDR3 DNA reads as TGTGCCAGCAGCTTAGCATCCGGGACAGTAATTGGTCCCCAGCATTTT. Amino acids: CASSLASGTVIGPQHF.

Here the CDR3 reads CATSDPDKTGELFF. Here the CDR3 DNA reads TGTGCCACCAGTGACCCCGACAAGACCGGGGAGCTGTTTTTT. The J gene is TRBJ2-2, the V gene TRBV24-1; D is unclear. V was pared by 4 bases and J by 5 bases, with 10 bases between. The CDR3 is 14 amino acids. Germline V CDR1 and CDR2: KGHDR, SFDVKD.

The rearrangement links TRBV10-3 to TRBJ2-1; 8 bases map to TRBD2. Per germline, CDR1 ENHRY and CDR2 SYGVKD. There are 12 residues in the CDR3. V lost 10 bases to trimming and J lost 8 bases; unmatched junction nucleotides: 7. The CDR3 sequence is CASAGGLDEQFF. The CDR3 DNA reads as TGTGCCAGCGCGGGGGGACTGGATGAGCAGTTCTTC.

V gene TRBV7-2 combines with J gene TRBJ1-3; D gene ambiguous. Between the trimmed V and J ends, which lost 8 bases and 3 bases, there was a span of 11 bases. Germline loops: CDR1 SGHTA, CDR2 FQGNSA. The CDR3 has 13 residues. The CDR3 protein is CASATEGGNTIYF. Written as DNA, the CDR3 is TGTGCCAGCGCCACAGAGGGTGGAAACACCATATATTTT. The entire variable domain, with the rest obtained from reference TRBV7-2 and TRBJ1-3, is as follows: GAGVSQSPSNKVTEKGKDVELRCDPISGHTALYWYRQSLGQGLEFLIYFQGNSAPDKSGLPSDRFSAERTGGSVSTLTIQRTQQEDSAVYLCASATEGGNTIYFGEGSWLTVV.

The table lists this clonotype with a few counts. The chain has TRBV20-1 and TRBJ2-1; a weak D match, TRBD1 (5 bases). Germline loops: CDR1 DFQATT, CDR2 SNEGSKA (reference sequence). Between the trimmed V and J ends, which lost 0 bases and 1 base, there was a span of 13 bases. The CDR3 loop spans 16 amino acids. CDR3 nucleotide sequence: TGCAGTGCTAGAGAGCAGGGCCATATGTCCTACAATGAGCAGTTCTTC. Translated, it gives CSAREQGHMSYNEQFF.

This clonotype was detected many times. This chain links TRBV12-3 or TRBV12-4 with TRBJ1-2, with no clear D. V was pared by 4 bases and J by 7 bases, with 10 bases between. The length of the CDR3 is 12 residues. The CDR3 DNA reads as TGTGCCAGCAGTTCGGCCAGGCCTGGCTACACCTTC. Its translation is CASSSARPGYTF.

This clonotype was detected a few times. This sequence joins TRBV18 and TRBJ2-7, with a weak D call TRBD1 (5 bases). Germline loops: CDR1 KGHSH, CDR2 LQKENI. CDR3 size: 14 residues. The V end was cut by 6 bases, the J end by 2 bases, with 14 bases between. DNA of the CDR3: TGTGCCAGCTCCCCGCCGGTCAGGGCCTACGAGCAGTACTTC. This translates into CASSPPVRAYEQYF.

The chain is built from TRBV29-1 and TRBJ2-1; a weak D match, TRBD2 (7 bases). Germline V CDR1 and CDR2: SQVTM, ANQGSEA. CDR3 size: 14 residues. V was shortened by 3 bases and J by 9 bases, with 18 bases between the two germline ends. CDR3 in DNA: TGCAGCGTTGAGAGGGGGGGTCCGACAGGTGAGCAGTTCTTC. Translating it yields CSVERGGPTGEQFF.

The V call is TRBV4-3, the J call TRBJ1-1, with 7 bases fitting TRBD1. Trimming at V came to 0 bases and at J to 4 bases, leaving 2 bases not matched to a gene. The CDR3 is 14 amino acids. Germline loops: CDR1 LGHNA, CDR2 YSLEER. The DNA of the CDR3 is TGCGCCAGCAGCCAAGATGACAGGGTCACTGAAGCTTTCTTT. It specifies CASSQDDRVTEAFF.

This chain links TRBV5-4 with TRBJ2-3, with TRBD1 matching 10 bases. The J segment lost 3 bases and the V segment lost 0 bases, leaving 4 bases of the junction unmatched. Germline values: CDR1 SGHNT, CDR2 YYREEE (reference sequence). This CDR3 contains 16 residues. The DNA of the CDR3 is TGTGCCAGCAGCTTGGGGGGGGACAGGGGAACAGATACGCAGTATTTT. This translates into CASSLGGDRGTDTQYF.

The V gene is TRBV6-6, the J gene TRBJ1-5; perhaps TRBD1 as D (5 bases). This CDR3 has 15 residues. With 6 bases removed from V and 2 bases from J, the gap between germline ends came to 14 bases. Germline V lookup: CDR1 MNHNY, CDR2 SVGAGI (reference sequence). In nucleotides, the CDR3 is TGTGCCAGCAGAGAACAGGTAACGGGCAATCAGCCCCAGCATTTT. As protein: CASREQVTGNQPQHF.

This clonotype came up a few times. V gene TRBV12-5 combines with J gene TRBJ2-1; a possible D gene is TRBD2 (5 bases). Between the trimmed V and J ends, which lost 7 bases and 5 bases, there was a span of 9 bases. This CDR3 comprises 12 residues. In germline, CDR1 is LGHNT, CDR2 FRNRAP. The CDR3 region is CASAGNNNEQFF. CDR3 sequence (DNA): TGTGCTAGTGCGGGAAACAACAATGAGCAGTTCTTC.

This clonotype was seen a handful of times. The rearrangement uses TRBV7-2 and TRBJ1-2, with D hard to call. CDR1 is SGHTA, CDR2 FQGNSA, per germline. The CDR3 runs 14 residues. Trimming left V 4 bases short and J 2 bases short, with 11 bases between. The CDR3 here is CASSSTGLNYGYTF. Here the CDR3 DNA reads TGTGCCAGCAGCTCGACGGGGTTGAACTATGGCTACACCTTC.

This clonotype came up a few times. This sequence joins TRBV12-3 or TRBV12-4 and TRBJ1-4, with 8 bases lining up with TRBD1. The CDR3 is 16 residues long. Trimming removed 7 bases from V and 10 bases from J; junction bases left unmatched: 17. Written as DNA, the CDR3 is TGTGCCAGCAAAAGTTCGCCAGGGGGCGAATTCGGAAAACTGTTTTTT. Its translation: CASKSSPGGEFGKLFF.

This chain joins TRBV7-9 and TRBJ2-7, with 7 nucleotides matching TRBD1. V gave up 6 bases and J gave up 0 bases; unmatched junction bases: 8. Germline values: CDR1 SEHNR, CDR2 FQNEAQ (reference sequence). This CDR3 contains 15 residues. Written as DNA, the CDR3 is TGTGCCAGCAGACCTCAGGGGGACACCTCCTACGAGCAGTACTTC. Translating gives CASRPQGDTSYEQYF. The variable domain in full, with the rest retrieved from reference TRBV7-9 and TRBJ2-7, is DTGVSQNPRHKITKRGQNVTFRCDPISEHNRLYWYRQTLGQGPEFLTYFQNEAQLEKSRLLSDRFSAERPKGSFSTLEIQRTEQGDSAMYLCASRPQGDTSYEQYFGPGTRLTVT.